The 23 T cell receptor beta chains below come from one sample, sequenced in a study of metastatic and nonmetastatic thyroid tumors (TCRdb year 2020). No treatment had been received by any patient before thyroid surgery. Libraries came from PCR. Sequenced on an Illumina HiSeq 4000. The public reads were reanalyzed by TCRdb: fastp trimming at Q25, MiXCR alignment, in-frame beta chains only. The sample yields around 14,000 clones; about 22% were counted once. Roughly 8% of the sample comes from the top ten. What was sequenced was tumor tissue. Receptors originate from a female donor with papillary thyroid cancer or a benign thyroid nodule (not recorded which). Some clones in this sample may be carry-over from other donors' samples.

Of note for this clone: The missing conserved phenylalanine or tryptophan at the end of this CDR3 makes a read error likely. The chain combines TRBV12-3 or TRBV12-4 with TRBJ2-3; D is undetermined. V was clipped by 4 bases and J by 0 bases, with 8 bases between them. CDR3 length: 14 amino acids. CDR3 sequence (DNA): TGTGCCAGCAGTTGTACGACTAGCACAGATACGCAGTATTCT. Residues: CASSCTTSTDTQYS.

This clone was picked up many times. The V gene is TRBV19, the J gene TRBJ2-7; TRBD2 matches at 7 bases. J lost 2 bases, V lost 3 bases, and 4 bases had no gene match. The CDR3 runs to 14 residues. Germline CDR1 and CDR2: LNHDA and SQIVND (reference sequence). The CDR3 coding sequence is TGTGCCAGTAGTATCCCGGGGGGAACCTACGAGCAGTACTTC. Translation gives CASSIPGGTYEQYF.

This clone is judged medium-sized. The V gene is TRBV5-1, the J gene TRBJ2-3; 7 bases map to TRBD1. The CDR3 has 14 amino acids. Trimming at V came to 4 bases and at J to 5 bases, leaving 7 bases not matched to a gene. Germline lookup yields CDR1 SGHRS and CDR2 YFSETQ. CDR3 in amino acids: CASSHTGAVDTQYF. CDR3 nucleotide sequence: TGCGCCAGCAGCCATACAGGGGCTGTAGATACGCAGTATTTT.

This clone showed up many times. This chain links TRBV7-2 with TRBJ2-3; D may correspond to TRBD1 or TRBD2 (6 bases each). Germline-derived CDR1 and CDR2 are SGHTA and FQGNSA. V lost 2 bases, J lost 4 bases, and 10 bases lay in between. The CDR3 contains 14 residues. The CDR3 spells CASSLSRGPDTQYF. The CDR3 DNA reads as TGTGCCAGCAGCTTATCCCGGGGGCCAGATACGCAGTATTTT.

This clone showed up many times. At one boundary the junction diverges from the germline segment, which might be a read error. The chain combines TRBV4-1 with TRBJ2-5; the D is unclear. There are 15 residues in the CDR3. Germline lookup yields CDR1 MGHRA and CDR2 YSYEKL. This chain's CDR3 is CASSQWRQAQEAQYF. The CDR3 DNA reads TGCGCCAGCAGCCAATGGCGGCAGGCCCAAGAGGCCCAGTACTTC.

The genes are TRBV5-5 and TRBJ2-3, with a tentative D call TRBD1 (6 bases). The CDR3 covers 14 residues. Germline V gene lookup returns CDR1 SGHKS and CDR2 YYEKEE (reference sequence). The V end lost 6 bases, the J end lost 5 bases, and 16 bases lay between the germline ends. The CDR3 nucleotides are TGTGCCAGCATTCCGACAGGTGGGGTAGATACGCAGTATTTT. Protein: CASIPTGGVDTQYF. The full variable domain, in which reference TRBV5-5 and TRBJ2-3 provide the parts outside the CDR3, is DAGVTQSPTHLIKTRGQQVTLRCSPISGHKSVSWYQQVLGQGPQFIFQYYEKEERGRGNFPDRFSARQFPNYSSELNVNALLLGDSALYLCASIPTGGVDTQYFGPGTRLTVL.

This clone was found many times. This chain links TRBV4-1 with TRBJ1-2, with TRBD1 matching 8 bases. The CDR3 length is 17 residues. V dropped 0 bases and J dropped 6; count of bases not matched to a gene: 12. Per germline, CDR1 MGHRA and CDR2 YSYEKL. CDR3 in DNA: TGCGCCAGCAGCCAAGATATGATGAGACAGGGGTTCGATGGCTACACCTTC. This gives the protein CASSQDMMRQGFDGYTF.

The chain uses TRBV6-6 and TRBJ2-2; D gene unclear. V was pared by 1 base and J by 9 bases, with 18 bases between. Germline assignment: CDR1 MNHNY and CDR2 SVGAGI (reference sequence). The CDR3 sequence is 16 residues long. CDR3 nucleotides: TGTGCCAGCAGTTACTTGGGTGCAGGCCTGTCTTGGGAGCTGTTTTTT. It yields the protein CASSYLGAGLSWELFF.

This clone was counted many times. This chain uses TRBV20-1 with TRBJ2-1, with 10 bases identical to TRBD2. CDR1 is DFQATT and CDR2 is SNEGSKA in the germline V gene (reference sequence). J gave up 10 bases and V 7 bases, and 7 bases lay outside the gene matches. This CDR3 spans 12 amino acids. CDR3 DNA: TGCAGTGGTGAACTAGCGGGATTCGAGCAGTTCTTC. Translated: CSGELAGFEQFF.

This clone was observed once. V is TRBV3-1 and J is TRBJ2-3; D ambiguous. The germline V gene has CDR1 LGHDT and CDR2 YNNKEL (reference sequence). The CDR3 consists of 14 residues. The germline V and J ends were trimmed by 2 bases and 8 bases, with 14 bases remaining between them. The DNA of the CDR3 is TGTGCCAGCAGCCAACGGGTAGGGCTTACTACGCAGTATTTT. This sequence encodes CASSQRVGLTTQYF.

V gene TRBV27 combines with J gene TRBJ1-2; 10 bases fit TRBD1. The CDR3 runs to 18 residues. With V trimmed by 0 bases and J by 3 bases, 10 bases remained unmatched. Germline-derived CDR1 and CDR2 are MNHEY and SMNVEV (reference sequence). The CDR3 region has the DNA TGTGCCAGCAGTTTATCCGGGGACAGGGGAGGGATTTACTATGGCTACACCTTC. Translating it yields CASSLSGDRGGIYYGYTF.

In this sample, this clone is large. In the same sample, other DNA sequences code for this CDR3. This chain links TRBV5-1 with TRBJ2-3; TRBD2 matches 7 bases. V shed 4 bases and J 6 bases; nucleotides not matched to a gene: 17. Germline V gives CDR1 SGHRS, CDR2 YFSETQ. This CDR3 spans 17 amino acids. The CDR3 region is CASSTRLATPPGDTQYF. The CDR3 region has the DNA TGCGCCAGCAGCACACGACTAGCTACTCCCCCGGGGGATACGCAGTATTTT. Supplemented by reference TRBV5-1 and TRBJ2-3, the full variable domain reads KAGVTQTPRYLIKTRGQQVTLSCSPISGHRSVSWYQQTPGQGLQFLFEYFSETQRNKGNFPGRFSGRQFSNSRSEMNVSTLELGDSALYLCASSTRLATPPGDTQYFGPGTRLTVL.

This chain uses TRBV7-2 with TRBJ2-2; 7 bases line up with TRBD1. CDR3 length equals 15 residues. V trimming: 4 bases; J trimming: 4 bases; junction bases outside the gene matches: 6. Germline CDR1 is SGHTA and CDR2 is FQGNSA. The CDR3 here is CASSSMDRSTGELFF. In nucleotides, the CDR3 is TGTGCCAGCAGCTCGATGGACAGGTCCACCGGGGAGCTGTTTTTT.

This clone was detected only a few times. CDR3 coding DNA: TGTGCCAGCAGTGAGCCGGGACTAGCGGGTTTGGGGGAGCTGTTTTTT. Translation: CASSEPGLAGLGELFF. V and J are TRBV6-2 or TRBV6-3 and TRBJ2-2; 12 bases agree with TRBD2. V shed 5 bases and J 8 bases; nucleotides not matched to a gene: 9. The germline V gene encodes CDR1 MNHEY and CDR2 SVGEGT. CDR3 length equals 16 residues.

This clone has only a few counts. The rearrangement uses TRBV2 and TRBJ1-6; D uncertain. The germline V gene has CDR1 SNHLY and CDR2 FYNNEI. There are 14 residues in the CDR3. Trimming took off 6 bases at V and 9 bases at J, with 15 bases between the two ends. The chain's CDR3 is CASRRPFGGSPLHF. CDR3 DNA sequence: TGTGCCAGCAGGCGGCCCTTTGGTGGTTCACCCCTCCACTTT.

This clone came up many times. This CDR3 reads CASSPPTRTDTQYF. CDR3 coding DNA: TGTGCCAGCTCACCTCCGACTCGCACAGATACGCAGTATTTT. J is TRBJ2-3 and V is TRBV18; no reliable D call. Germline lookup yields CDR1 KGHSH and CDR2 LQKENI. The CDR3 is 14 amino acids. The V and J ends lost 3 bases and 1 base respectively, with 8 bases between them. Based on the CDR3 plus reference TRBV18 and TRBJ2-3, the full variable domain is NAGVMQNPRHLVRRRGQEARLRCSPMKGHSHVYWYRQLPEEGLKFMVYLQKENIIDESGMPKERFSAEFPKEGPSILRIQQVVRGDSAAYFCASSPPTRTDTQYFGPGTRLTVL.

The table lists this clone with many counts. This rearrangement joins TRBV7-6 to TRBJ2-5; 14 bases fit TRBD2. Germline V lookup: CDR1 SGHVS, CDR2 FNYEAQ. V was pared by 4 bases and J by 4 bases, with 2 bases of the junction left unmatched. CDR3 length equals 15 residues. Here the CDR3 reads CASSSGTSGRETQYF. The CDR3 bases are TGTGCCAGCAGCTCCGGGACTAGCGGGAGAGAGACCCAGTACTTC.

This clone is classed as medium-sized. The chain recombines TRBV10-1 with TRBJ2-7; 8 nucleotides align to TRBD1. Germline V CDR1 and CDR2: WNHNN, SYGVQD (reference sequence). With V trimmed by 7 bases and J by 3 bases, 8 bases remained unmatched. There are 14 residues in the CDR3. The CDR3 reads CASTPGTGVYEQYF. Written as DNA, the CDR3 is TGCGCCAGCACCCCCGGGACAGGCGTCTACGAGCAGTACTTC.

This clone was detected only a few times. The V call is TRBV2, the J call TRBJ2-7, with 8 bases aligning to TRBD1. J was trimmed by 5 bases and V by 4 bases; bases with no gene match: 4. The CDR3 spans 13 residues. Germline assignment: CDR1 SNHLY and CDR2 FYNNEI. The CDR3 reads CASSGEQGDEQYF. The CDR3 coding sequence is TGTGCCAGCAGTGGCGAACAGGGGGACGAGCAGTACTTC.

The chain uses TRBV2 and TRBJ2-1, with TRBD2 identical over 13 bases. CDR1 and CDR2 (germline): SNHLY, FYNNEI. The CDR3 spans 14 residues. With V trimmed by 8 bases and J by 12 bases, 10 bases remained unmatched. The CDR3 sequence is CASLPGLAGRGQFF. In DNA, the CDR3 is TGTGCCAGCTTACCGGGACTAGCGGGAAGAGGGCAGTTCTTC. The whole variable domain, remainder taken from reference TRBV2 and TRBJ2-1, is EPEVTQTPSHQVTQMGQEVILRCVPISNHLYFYWYRQILGQKVEFLVSFYNNEISEKSEIFDDQFSVERPDGSNFTLKIRSTKLEDSAMYFCASLPGLAGRGQFFGPGTRLTVL.

This clone was observed at least ten times. CDR3 in DNA: TGTGCCAGCAGCCCAGGGGGGCGCGGTAATGAAAAACTGTTTTTT. It translates to CASSPGGRGNEKLFF. The chain joins TRBV11-3 to TRBJ1-4; 7 positions agree with TRBD1. With V trimmed by 5 bases and J by 4 bases, 7 bases remained unmatched. In germline, CDR1 is SGHNT, CDR2 YENEEA. The CDR3 has 15 residues.

The chain joins TRBV28 to TRBJ1-2; the D is unclear. Deletions cut 5 bases from V and 6 bases from J, with 13 bases between. The V gene's germline CDR1 is MDHEN and CDR2 SYDVKM. The CDR3 covers 13 residues. Here the CDR3 reads CASSALWTDGYTF. In DNA form, the CDR3 reads TGTGCCAGCAGTGCACTATGGACCGATGGCTACACCTTC.

This clone came up many times. The J gene is TRBJ1-4, the V gene TRBV15; D remains unclear. This CDR3 has 15 residues. Trimming took 0 bases from V and 10 from J, leaving 15 bases between them. Per the germline V gene, CDR1 is LNHNV and CDR2 is YYDKDF (reference sequence). CDR3 protein: CATSRDSGRQGKLFF. The CDR3 bases are TGTGCCACCAGCAGAGATTCGGGCAGGCAAGGAAAACTGTTTTTT.